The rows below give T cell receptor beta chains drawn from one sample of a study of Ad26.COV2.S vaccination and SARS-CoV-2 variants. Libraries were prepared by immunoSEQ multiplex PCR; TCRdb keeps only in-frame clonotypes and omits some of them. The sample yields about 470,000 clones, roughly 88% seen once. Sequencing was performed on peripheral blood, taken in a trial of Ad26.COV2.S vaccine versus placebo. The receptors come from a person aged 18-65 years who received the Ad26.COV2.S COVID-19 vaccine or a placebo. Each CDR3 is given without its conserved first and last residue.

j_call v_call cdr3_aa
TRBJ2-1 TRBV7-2 ASSLASAFGNEQF
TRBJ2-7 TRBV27 ASSLALGQGLY
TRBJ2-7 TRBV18 ASSLSGRGTGARYEQY
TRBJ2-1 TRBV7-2 ASSLPPLEDEQF
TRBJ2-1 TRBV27 ASSLDTTPNNEQF
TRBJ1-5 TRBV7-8 ASSFDRSGRWGQPQH
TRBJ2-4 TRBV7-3 ASSRTGRDIQY
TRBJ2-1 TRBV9 ASSPQGRDYGNEQF
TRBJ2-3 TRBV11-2 ASSVGLAGPDTQY
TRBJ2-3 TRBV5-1 ASSPGTSGGSTDTQY
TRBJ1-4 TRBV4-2 ASSQDPRGDEKLF
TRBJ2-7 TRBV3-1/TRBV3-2 ASSLASGTFYEQY
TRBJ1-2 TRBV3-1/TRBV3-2 ASSQFSSYPGGPGGYGYT
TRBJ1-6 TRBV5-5 ASSLATGGRNSPLH
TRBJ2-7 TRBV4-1 ASSQVFPSGLYEQY
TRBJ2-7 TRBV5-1 ASRMDPGPYEQY
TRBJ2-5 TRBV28 ASHKRGLSETQY
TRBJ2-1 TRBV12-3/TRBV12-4 ASSLGRYNEQF
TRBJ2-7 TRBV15 ATSLTQGRNEQY
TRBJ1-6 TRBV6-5 ASQVGALKNSPLH
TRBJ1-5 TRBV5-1 ASSPDGTPDQPQH
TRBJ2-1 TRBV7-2 ASSLGLAGGPNEQF
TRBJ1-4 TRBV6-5 ASSPIGSSNEKLF
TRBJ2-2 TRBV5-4 ASSSQRGPGELF
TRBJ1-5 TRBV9 ASSVGQELLQPQH
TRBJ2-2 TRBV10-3 AITDNGRGEAGELF
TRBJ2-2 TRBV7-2 ASSYPPGELF
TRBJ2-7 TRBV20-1 SARYRGEQY
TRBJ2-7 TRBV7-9 ASSLTVYEQY
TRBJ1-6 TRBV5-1 ASRNRQSGSPLH
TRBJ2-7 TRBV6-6 ASSSQPGQGRNEQY
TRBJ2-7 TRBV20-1 SASNRIGEQY
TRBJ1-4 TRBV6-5 ASSYSGQSNEKLF
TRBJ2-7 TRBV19 ASSLQGISSYEQY
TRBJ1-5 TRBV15 ATSRDRGSSQPQH
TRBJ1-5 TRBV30 AWSAPTGDSNQPQH
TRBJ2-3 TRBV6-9 ASSLFQRGPTDTQY
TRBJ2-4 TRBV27 ASSPPPGLAGGAGIQY
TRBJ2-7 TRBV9 ASSVGPVPSYEQY
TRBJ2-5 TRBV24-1 ATSDPPPEQETQY
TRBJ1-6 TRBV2 ASSELRQNYNSPLH